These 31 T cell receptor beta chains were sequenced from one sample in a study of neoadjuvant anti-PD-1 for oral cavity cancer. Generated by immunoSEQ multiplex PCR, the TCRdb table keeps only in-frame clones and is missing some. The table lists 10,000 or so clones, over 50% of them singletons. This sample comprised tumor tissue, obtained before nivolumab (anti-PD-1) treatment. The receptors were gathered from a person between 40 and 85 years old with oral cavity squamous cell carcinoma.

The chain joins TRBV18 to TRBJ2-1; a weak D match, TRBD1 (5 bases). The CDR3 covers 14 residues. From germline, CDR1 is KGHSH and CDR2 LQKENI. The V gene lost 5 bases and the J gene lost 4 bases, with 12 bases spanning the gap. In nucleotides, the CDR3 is TGTGCCAGCTCAGCAAGGGGATTATACAATGAGCAGTTCTTC. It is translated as CASSARGLYNEQFF. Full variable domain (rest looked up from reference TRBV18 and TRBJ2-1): NAGVMQNPRHLVRRRGQEARLRCSPMKGHSHVYWYRQLPEEGLKFMVYLQKENIIDESGMPKERFSAEFPKEGPSILRIQQVVRGDSAAYFCASSARGLYNEQFFGPGTRLTVL.

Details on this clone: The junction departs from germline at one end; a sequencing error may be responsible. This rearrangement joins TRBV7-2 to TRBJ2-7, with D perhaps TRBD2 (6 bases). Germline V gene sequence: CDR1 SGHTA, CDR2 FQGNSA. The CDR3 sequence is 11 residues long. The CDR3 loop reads CASSTPGLKTF. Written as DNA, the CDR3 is TGTGCCAGCAGCACTCCGGGACTTAAAACCTTC.

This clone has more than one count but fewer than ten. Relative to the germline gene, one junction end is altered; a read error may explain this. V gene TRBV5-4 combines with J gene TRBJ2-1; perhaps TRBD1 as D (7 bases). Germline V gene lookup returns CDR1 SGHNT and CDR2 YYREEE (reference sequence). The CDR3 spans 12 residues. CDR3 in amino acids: CASSYDRAAGLF. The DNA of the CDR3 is TGTGCCAGCAGCTACGACAGGGCGGCGGGGCTCTTC.

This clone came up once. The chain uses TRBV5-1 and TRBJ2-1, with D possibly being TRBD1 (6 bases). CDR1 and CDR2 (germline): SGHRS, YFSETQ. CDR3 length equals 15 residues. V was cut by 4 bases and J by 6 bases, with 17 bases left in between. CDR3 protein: CASSTQAVQGNEQFF. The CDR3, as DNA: TGCGCCAGCAGCACACAAGCGGTACAGGGCAATGAGCAGTTCTTC.

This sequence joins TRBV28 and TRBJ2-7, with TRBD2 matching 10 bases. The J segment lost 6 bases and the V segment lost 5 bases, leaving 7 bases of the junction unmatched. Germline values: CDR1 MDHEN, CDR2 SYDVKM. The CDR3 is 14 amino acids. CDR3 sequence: CASSPLAGESEQYF. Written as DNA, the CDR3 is TGTGCCAGCAGTCCCCTAGCGGGAGAATCCGAGCAGTACTTC.

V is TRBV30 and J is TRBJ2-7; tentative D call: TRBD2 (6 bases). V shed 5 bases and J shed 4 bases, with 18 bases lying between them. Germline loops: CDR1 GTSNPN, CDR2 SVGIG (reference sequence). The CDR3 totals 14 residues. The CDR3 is CAWAGTGGTYEQYF. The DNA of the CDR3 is TGTGCCTGGGCGGGAACGGGCGGAACATACGAGCAGTACTTC.

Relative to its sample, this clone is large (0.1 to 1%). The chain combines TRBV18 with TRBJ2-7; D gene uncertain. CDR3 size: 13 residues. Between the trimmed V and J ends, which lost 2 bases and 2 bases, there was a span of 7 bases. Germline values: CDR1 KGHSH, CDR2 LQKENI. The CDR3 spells CASSPVGPYEQYF. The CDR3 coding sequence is TGTGCCAGCTCACCAGTTGGCCCCTACGAGCAGTACTTC.

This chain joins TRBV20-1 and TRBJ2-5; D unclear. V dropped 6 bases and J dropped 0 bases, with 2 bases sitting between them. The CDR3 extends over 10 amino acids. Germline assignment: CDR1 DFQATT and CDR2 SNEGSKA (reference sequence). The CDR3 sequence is CSADQETQYF. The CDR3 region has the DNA TGCAGTGCCGACCAAGAGACCCAGTACTTC.

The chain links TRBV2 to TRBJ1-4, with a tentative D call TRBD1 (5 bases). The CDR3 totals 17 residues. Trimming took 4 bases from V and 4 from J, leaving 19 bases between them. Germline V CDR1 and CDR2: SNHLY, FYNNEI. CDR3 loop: CASSGPRGEALNEKLFF. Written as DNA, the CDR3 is TGTGCCAGCAGTGGCCCTAGGGGTGAGGCACTTAATGAAAAACTGTTTTTT.

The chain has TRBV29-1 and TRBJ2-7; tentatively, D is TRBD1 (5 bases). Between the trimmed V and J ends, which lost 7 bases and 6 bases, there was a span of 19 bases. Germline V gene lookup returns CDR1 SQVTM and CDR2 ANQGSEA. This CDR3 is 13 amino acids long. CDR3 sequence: CSAGPTGAAEQYF. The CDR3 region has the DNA TGCAGCGCCGGACCGACTGGGGCCGCCGAGCAGTACTTC.

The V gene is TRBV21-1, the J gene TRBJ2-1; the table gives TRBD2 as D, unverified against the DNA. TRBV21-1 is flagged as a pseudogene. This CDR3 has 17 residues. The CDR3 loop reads CASSTRGWREGPNEQFF. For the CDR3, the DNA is TGTGCCAGCAGCACTAGGGGCTGGCGGGAGGGCCCCAATGAGCAGTTCTTC.

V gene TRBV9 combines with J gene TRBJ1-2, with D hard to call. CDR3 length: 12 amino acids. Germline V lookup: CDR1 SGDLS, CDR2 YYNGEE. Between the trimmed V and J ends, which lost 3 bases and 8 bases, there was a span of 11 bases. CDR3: CASSAAAWGYTF. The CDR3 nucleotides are TGTGCCAGCAGCGCGGCGGCTTGGGGCTACACCTTC.

The CDR3 nucleotides read TGTGCCAGCAGCTTAGCCGGCGGCCTAGGGAATGAAAAACTGTTTTTT. Amino acid sequence: CASSLAGGLGNEKLFF. This chain uses TRBV7-8 with TRBJ1-4, with unresolved D. Germline V gives CDR1 SGHVS, CDR2 FQNEAQ. V lost 0 bases and J 5 bases, leaving 13 bases between the germline ends. This CDR3 has 16 amino acids. The complete variable domain, with remaining parts taken from reference TRBV7-8 and TRBJ1-4, reads GAGVSQSPRYKVAKRGQDVALRCDPISGHVSLFWYQQALGQGPEFLTYFQNEAQLDKSGLPSDRFFAERPEGSVSTLKIQRTQQEDSAVYLCASSLAGGLGNEKLFFGSGTQLSVL.

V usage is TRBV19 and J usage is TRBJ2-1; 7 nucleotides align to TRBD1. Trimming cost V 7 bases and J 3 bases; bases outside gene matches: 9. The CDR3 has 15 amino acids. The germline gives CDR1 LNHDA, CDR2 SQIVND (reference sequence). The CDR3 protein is CASKRKTGNYNEQFF. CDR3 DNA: TGTGCCAGTAAACGAAAGACAGGGAACTACAATGAGCAGTTCTTC.

The CDR3 nucleotides are TGTGCCAGCAGCTTTGAGGTCTCTGGAAACACCATATATTTT. It specifies CASSFEVSGNTIYF. This chain links TRBV11-2 with TRBJ1-3; unclear D gene. V was cut by 3 bases and J by 0 bases, with 6 bases left in between. Germline V lookup: CDR1 SGHAT, CDR2 FQNNGV. The CDR3 is 14 residues long.

CDR3 sequence reads: CASSLEGSETQYF. CDR3 bases: TGCGCCAGCAGCTTGGAGGGTTCGGAGACCCAGTACTTC. V and J are TRBV5-1 and TRBJ2-5; D unresolved. CDR3 length: 13 amino acids. Trimming pared 0 bases from V and 5 bases from J, leaving 8 bases between. Germline V gene data show CDR1 as SGHRS and CDR2 as YFSETQ.

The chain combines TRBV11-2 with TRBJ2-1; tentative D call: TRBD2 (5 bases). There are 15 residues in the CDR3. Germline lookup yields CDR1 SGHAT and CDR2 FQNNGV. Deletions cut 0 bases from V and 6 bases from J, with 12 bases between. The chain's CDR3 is CASSLERVGPNEQFF. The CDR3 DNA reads TGTGCCAGCAGCTTAGAGCGGGTAGGACCCAATGAGCAGTTCTTC.

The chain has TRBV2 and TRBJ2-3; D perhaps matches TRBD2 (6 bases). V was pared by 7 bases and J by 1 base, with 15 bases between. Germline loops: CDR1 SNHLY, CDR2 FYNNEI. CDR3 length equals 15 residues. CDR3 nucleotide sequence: TGTGCCAGCAACCGGGACTCCTTAGGCACAGATACGCAGTATTTT. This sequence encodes CASNRDSLGTDTQYF.

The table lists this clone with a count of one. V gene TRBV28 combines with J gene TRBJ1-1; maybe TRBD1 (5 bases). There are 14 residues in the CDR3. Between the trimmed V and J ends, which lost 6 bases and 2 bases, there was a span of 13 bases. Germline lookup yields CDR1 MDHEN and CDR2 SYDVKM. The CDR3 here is CASSFSQGNTEAFF. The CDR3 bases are TGTGCCAGCAGCTTTAGTCAGGGTAACACTGAAGCTTTCTTT.

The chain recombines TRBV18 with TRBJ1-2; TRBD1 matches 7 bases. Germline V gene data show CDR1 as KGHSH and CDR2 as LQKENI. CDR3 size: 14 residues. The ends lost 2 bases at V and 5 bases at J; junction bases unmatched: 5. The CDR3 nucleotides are TGTGCCAGCTCACCAGGACAGGCCACTTATGGCTACACCTTC. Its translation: CASSPGQATYGYTF.

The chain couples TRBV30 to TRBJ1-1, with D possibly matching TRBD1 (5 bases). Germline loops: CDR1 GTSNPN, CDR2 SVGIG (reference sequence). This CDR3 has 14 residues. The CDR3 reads CACTGFGANTEAFF. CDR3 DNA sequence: TGTGCGTGTACCGGGTTCGGGGCTAACACTGAAGCTTTCTTT. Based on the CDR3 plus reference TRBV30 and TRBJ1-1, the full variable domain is SQTIHQWPATLVQPVGSPLSLECTVEGTSNPNLYWYRQAAGRGLQLLFYSVGIGQISSEVPQNLSASRPQDRQFILSSKKLLLSDSGFYLCACTGFGANTEAFFGQGTRLTVV.

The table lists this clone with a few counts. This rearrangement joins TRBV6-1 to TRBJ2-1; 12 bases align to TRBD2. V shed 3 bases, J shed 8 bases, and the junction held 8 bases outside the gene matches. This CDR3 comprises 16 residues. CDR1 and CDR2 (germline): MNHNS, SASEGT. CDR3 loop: CASSDSPSGRAYEQFF. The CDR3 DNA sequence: TGTGCCAGCAGTGATTCCCCTAGCGGGAGGGCCTATGAGCAGTTCTTC.

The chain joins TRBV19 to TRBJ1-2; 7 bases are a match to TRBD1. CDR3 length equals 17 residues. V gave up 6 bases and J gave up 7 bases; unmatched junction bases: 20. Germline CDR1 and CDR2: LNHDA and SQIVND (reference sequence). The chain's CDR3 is CASSFFPGQTLSGGYTF. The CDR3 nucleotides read TGTGCCAGTAGCTTCTTTCCGGGACAGACTTTAAGTGGTGGCTACACCTTC.

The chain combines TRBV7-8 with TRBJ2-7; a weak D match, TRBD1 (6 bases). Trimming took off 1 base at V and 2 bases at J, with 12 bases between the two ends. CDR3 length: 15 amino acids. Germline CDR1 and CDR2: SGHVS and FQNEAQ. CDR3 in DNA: TGTGCCAGCAGCTTAGTTGGGACATTGACCTACGAGCAGTACTTC. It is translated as CASSLVGTLTYEQYF.

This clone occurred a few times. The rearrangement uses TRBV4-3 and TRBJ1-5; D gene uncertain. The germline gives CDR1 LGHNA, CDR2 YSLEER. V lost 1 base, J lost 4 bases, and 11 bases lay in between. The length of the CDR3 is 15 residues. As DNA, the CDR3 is TGCGCCAGCAGCCAAGCTCGGGGAATTAATCAGCCCCAGCATTTT. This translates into CASSQARGINQPQHF.

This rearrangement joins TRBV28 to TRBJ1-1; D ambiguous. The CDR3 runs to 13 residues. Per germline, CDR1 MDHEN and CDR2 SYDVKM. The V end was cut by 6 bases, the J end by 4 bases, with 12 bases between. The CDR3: CASSRFQVTEAFF. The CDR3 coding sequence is TGTGCCAGCAGCCGCTTTCAGGTCACTGAAGCTTTCTTT.

The CDR3 protein is CATSRDRGREQYF. The CDR3 DNA follows: TGTGCCACCAGCAGAGATCGGGGCCGCGAGCAGTACTTC. The gene calls are TRBV15 and TRBJ2-7; possibly TRBD1 or TRBD2 for D (5 bases each). Trimming shortened V by 0 bases and J by 6 bases, and 9 bases separated the two germline ends. This CDR3 spans 13 amino acids. Per the germline V gene, CDR1 is LNHNV and CDR2 is YYDKDF (reference sequence).

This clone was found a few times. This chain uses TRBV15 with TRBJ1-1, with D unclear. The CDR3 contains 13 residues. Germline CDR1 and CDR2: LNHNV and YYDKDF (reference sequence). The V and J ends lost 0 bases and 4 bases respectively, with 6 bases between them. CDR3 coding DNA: TGTGCCACCAGCAGAGATGTGAGCACTGAAGCTTTCTTT. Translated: CATSRDVSTEAFF.

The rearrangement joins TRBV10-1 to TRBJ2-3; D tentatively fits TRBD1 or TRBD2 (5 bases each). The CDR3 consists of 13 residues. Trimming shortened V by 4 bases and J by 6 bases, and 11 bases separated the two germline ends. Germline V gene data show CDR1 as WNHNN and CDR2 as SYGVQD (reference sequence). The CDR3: CASSGSGRDTQYF. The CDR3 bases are TGCGCCAGCAGTGGTTCGGGGCGGGATACGCAGTATTTT.

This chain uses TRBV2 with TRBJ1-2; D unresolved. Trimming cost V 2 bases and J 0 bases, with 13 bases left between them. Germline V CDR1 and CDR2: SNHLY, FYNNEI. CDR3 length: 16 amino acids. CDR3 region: CASSELRVGSNYGYTF. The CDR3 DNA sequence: TGTGCCAGCAGTGAATTAAGGGTGGGCTCTAACTATGGCTACACCTTC.

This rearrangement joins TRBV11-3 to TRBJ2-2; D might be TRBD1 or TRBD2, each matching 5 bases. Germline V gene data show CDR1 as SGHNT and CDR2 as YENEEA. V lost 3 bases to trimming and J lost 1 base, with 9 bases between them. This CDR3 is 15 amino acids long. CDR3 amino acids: CASSFGDGNTGELFF. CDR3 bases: TGTGCCAGCAGCTTTGGGGACGGGAACACCGGGGAGCTGTTTTTT.